Sequencing of this T cell receptor (beta chain) was carried out in a study of T-cell reconstitution after alpha-beta-depleted transplantation in children. Germline CDR1 MNHEY, CDR2 SMNVEV (reference sequence). The length of the CDR3 is 15 residues. V shed 6 bases and J 4 bases; nucleotides not matched to a gene: 10. In regard to this clonotype: Its matching antigen is unknown.

Researchers prepared the TCRbeta library using unique molecular identifiers, the study reports. Using its own MiXCR run on the PCR reads, TCRdb lists one record per CDR3 protein. In the table there are roughly 100,000 distinct CDR3 sequences, roughly 7.1% of which are singletons. Study-level points and caveats: One year post-transplant, T-cell counts and diversity were largely derived from T cells produced anew. Expanded graft clones numbering several hundred reportedly gave rise to alpha-beta T cells about two months after transplant.

The chain recombines TRBV27 with TRBJ2-7, with 9 bases that match TRBD2. The sample consisted of PBMCs, taken before TCRalphabeta/CD19-depleted stem cell transplant. This TCR derives from a boy between 2 and 10 years old with acute lymphoblastic leukemia, due to receive a stem cell transplant. CDR3 nucleotide sequence: TGTGCCAGCAGGCTACTTAGCGGGGGAAAATACGAGCAGTACTTC. It specifies CASRLLSGGKYEQYF.